Given below is one T cell receptor (beta chain) in context. Its antigen is still unknown. No much larger clonotype is one base removed from it; base qualities were not supplied. Including the terminal cysteine and phenylalanine, the CDR3 comprises 16 residues. Only the CDR3 DNA is retained, 48 bases long and in frame from the first base. V loses 2 bases, J loses 1 base, and the germline ends lie 14 bases apart. The germline V gene specifies SNHLY as CDR1 and FYNNEI as CDR2. Library prep was done by the immunoSEQ multiplex PCR assay. Under the source paper's analysis protocol: During preprocessing, nonproductive sequences were removed, as were CDR3s that did not start with C, did not end with F or W, or were shorter than 7 amino acids. Antigen-specific clonotypes were called with the MANAFEST web app on the basis of expansion relative to the reference and to other culture wells. A clone counted as positive if significantly expanded in 2 of 3 replicate wells versus the reference culture at FDR below 0.05. To be called positive, a clone also had to show significant expansion compared with every other tandem well and an odds ratio greater than 5. Pairwise Levenshtein distance, computed with the stringdist R package after three terminal residues were trimmed from each end, was used as the measure of CDR3 homology. What TCRdb holds here is the immuneACCESS table cut down to in-frame rearrangements. Part of the clones is not present; checked against another copy, under half of the missing clones reflect an unresolved V gene, and the others are unexplained. V, J and clone size are those of that table, while D and trimming were read from the DNA. Here the sample has some 30,000 clones; nearly 80% occur a single time. 20% to 25% of the sample is held by the ten biggest clonotypes.

CD4+ T cells from unexposed donors were collected before the COVID-19 pandemic (2011-2018). After less than 13 days of culture, CD4+ T cells were isolated with the EasySep CD4+ T cell isolation kit. Unexposed donor CD4+ T cells were tested for reactivity to SARS-CoV-2 S and N and four common cold coronavirus spike pools, as cell number allowed. About 2.2 million PBMCs per well were cultured in IMDM with around 5% human AB serum and 8.5 to 10 IU/ml IL-2. Half of the culture medium was replaced with fresh IL-2-containing medium on days 3 and 7. In general, triplicate replicate wells were used for every peptide culture condition. The leukapheresis product for the unexposed donors was obtained through commercial purchase. PBMCs were isolated from leukapheresis product or whole blood by Ficoll-Paque PLUS gradient centrifugation. PBMCs were either cryopreserved at -140 degrees C or used fresh in the expansion assay. The QIAamp Micro DNA Kit was used to extract genomic DNA from the CD4+ T cells.

This sample was included in a study of CD4 T cells in relation to SARS-CoV-2 and coronaviruses (dated by TCRdb to the early 2020s). At the level of the whole study: In the ViraFEST assay, PBMCs were grown with antigen for about ten days, and TCR beta CDR3s were then sequenced to identify antigen-specific clonal expansions. Using patient-derived lymphoblastoid cell lines, the shared crossreactive spike epitopes were mapped to their HLA restriction. Memory CD4+ T cell crossreactivity between SARS-CoV-2 and common cold coronavirus spike proteins was assessed at the TCR clonotype level in the study. A different, Illumina-based TCR-beta assay was used to sequence expansion assays from other donors in the study. The Adaptive Biotechnologies TCR-sequencing kit was used to sequence samples from a few pre-COVID donors and the naive versus memory experiments, whereas other data were Illumina-based. The negative reference condition was either a culture with an HIV-1 Nef peptide pool or a culture with no peptide. Beyond this particular receptor, the publication reports: Pre-pandemic and post-infection samples were not both contributed by any donor, so tracing of the source of pre-existing responses was limited. Memory CD4+ clonotypes crossrecognizing SARS-CoV-2 and at least one common cold coronavirus spike were found in approximately 65% of donors. Compared with monoreactive clones, crossreactive clones had significantly weaker SARS-CoV-2-driven expansion, a result consistent with antigenic imprinting. Small numbers of patients and of tested TCRs limited the study. Crossreactivity analysis centred on spike protein, so crossreactivity against other viral proteins was not assessed.

Sequenced material: CD4+ T cells from PBMCs, cultured in vitro. The TCR sequence derives from a human donor in good health. The chain couples TRBV2 to TRBJ1-1; 5 matching bases give a weak D call of TRBD1. Here is the DNA: TGTGCCAGCAGTGAAAGCAGAGGACACCCGAACACTGAAGCTTTCTTT. The encoded protein is CASSESRGHPNTEAFF.